Included here is one T cell receptor beta chain sequence, with context. Additional DNA sequences in this sample encode the identical CDR3. Adults of Caucasian background living in Nashville, Tennessee made up all donors. This sample stems from a study of shared clonotypes between healthy human individuals. For every subset, genomic DNA was evenly distributed across several immunoSEQ plates. Method: immunoSEQ multiplex PCR; TCRdb's copy keeps in-frame clones and lacks some. The data hold roughly 2,500,000 clones, with 90% to 95% observed a single time. V shed 2 bases, J shed 8 bases, and the junction held 1 base outside the gene matches. This CDR3 comprises 13 residues. CDR1 and CDR2 (germline): SGHRS, YFSETQ.

This chain uses TRBV5-1 with TRBJ2-2, with 9 nucleotides matching TRBD1. The TCR sequence derives from a man aged 18 to 29 in good health. Some clones in this sample may be carry-over from other donors' samples. The sample comprised naive CD4+ T cells from PBMCs. Subset defined: CD45RA+ positively selected. The chain's CDR3 is CASSLQGAGELFF. The DNA for the CDR3 is TGCGCCAGCAGCTTACAGGGGGCTGGGGAGCTGTTTTTT.